This TCR beta chain is drawn from a study of T cell clones after liver transplantation. Trimming took off 5 bases at V and 4 bases at J, with 10 bases between the two ends. The CDR3 runs to 13 residues. Germline-derived CDR1 and CDR2 are SGHVS and FNYEAQ. Generated by immunoSEQ multiplex PCR, the TCRdb table keeps only in-frame clones and is missing some. This table holds about 76,000 clones, approximately 87% found once. The gene calls are TRBV7-6 and TRBJ2-3, with D possibly being TRBD1 or TRBD2 (5 bases each). The material sequenced was CD4+ T cells from blood, taken at the 22-month timepoint. The source is a human patient who received a liver transplant. The T cells may come from the graft donor. The CDR3 sequence: CASSKSGPDTQYF. The CDR3 nucleotides read TGTGCCAGCAGCAAGTCGGGGCCAGATACGCAGTATTTT.